This is a list of T cell receptor beta chains from one sample in a study of blood T cell repertoires in COVID-19. Profiled with immunoSEQ multiplex PCR; TCRdb holds only in-frame clones, not every one. The data contain 250,000 to 300,000 clones, 88% of them seen just once; the ten biggest clones take up approximately 2%. The sequenced material came from PBMCs or T cells enriched from blood (not recorded which). These receptors came from a woman aged 55-70 years in a cohort exposed to, infected with or recovered from COVID-19 (not recorded which). The CDR3 runs from the conserved cysteine through the conserved F or W. D genes are given only for firm matches. A clone size is listed for some rows: how often the clone was seen (once, few, many), or a class if it is expanded.

J: TRBJ2-7
D: -
V: TRBV2
size: -
DNA: TGTGCCAGCAGTGAAGCGGGGCAGGATCTATCCTACGAGCAGTACTTC
CDR3: CASSEAGQDLSYEQYF

J: TRBJ2-1
D: -
V: TRBV18
size: -
DNA: TGTGCCAGCTCACCACCGTCTCGTGACAATGAGCAGTTCTTC
CDR3: CASSPPSRDNEQFF

J: TRBJ1-6
D: TRBD1
V: TRBV2
size: -
DNA: TGTGCCAGCACCCGGACAGGGGGCGGTAATTCACCCCTCCACTTT
CDR3: CASTRTGGGNSPLHF

J: TRBJ1-1
D: -
V: TRBV27
size: -
DNA: TGTGCCAGCAGCCTTCAGTTGAACACTGAAGCTTTCTTT
CDR3: CASSLQLNTEAFF

J: TRBJ2-5
D: -
V: TRBV7-2
size: -
DNA: TGTGCCAGCAGCGCCACCGGGTATAGGGAGACCCAGTACTTC
CDR3: CASSATGYRETQYF

J: TRBJ2-1
D: TRBD2
V: TRBV28
size: -
DNA: TGTGCCAGCAGCAGACCGGGACTAGCCTCTGATGAGCAGTTCTTC
CDR3: CASSRPGLASDEQFF

J: TRBJ2-7
D: TRBD2
V: TRBV5-5
size: -
DNA: TGTGCCAGCAGCTCGGGAGGCGGGACTATCAACGAGCAGTACTTC
CDR3: CASSSGGGTINEQYF

J: TRBJ2-1
D: -
V: TRBV5-1
size: -
DNA: TGCGCCAGCAGCCCCGTGACAGTGACATTCAATGAGCAGTTCTTC
CDR3: CASSPVTVTFNEQFF

J: TRBJ2-4
D: -
V: TRBV28
size: -
DNA: TGTGCCAGCAGCCGACTGGTAACTCTACTCCTAGCCAAAAACATTCAGTACTTC
CDR3: CASSRLVTLLLAKNIQYF

J: TRBJ1-1
D: -
V: TRBV7-2
size: -
DNA: TGTGCCAGCAGCTTAGGTTATTTTGGAGGGAACACTGAAGCTTTCTTT
CDR3: CASSLGYFGGNTEAFF

J: TRBJ2-1
D: TRBD2
V: TRBV7-9
size: -
DNA: TGTGCCAGCAGCTTAGAAGTGTGGCGGGAGTCGGGCAATGAGCAGTTCTTC
CDR3: CASSLEVWRESGNEQFF

J: TRBJ2-1
D: TRBD2
V: TRBV7-3
size: once
DNA: TGTGCCAGCAGCTTTACGGGAGGGCCACCAAATGAGCAGTTCTTC
CDR3: CASSFTGGPPNEQFF

J: TRBJ2-6
D: -
V: TRBV28
size: -
DNA: TGTGCCAGCAGTCCTCCGGGCTCTGGGGCCAACGTCCTGACTTTC
CDR3: CASSPPGSGANVLTF

J: TRBJ1-5
D: TRBD1
V: TRBV18
size: -
DNA: TGTGCCAGCTCTCGACAGGGGGCCAATCAGCCCCAGCATTTT
CDR3: CASSRQGANQPQHF

J: TRBJ2-5
D: -
V: TRBV7-9
size: -
DNA: TGTGCCAGCAGCTTAACCCGACAGGCCCCGGGACCGGCGCAAGAGACCCAGTACTTC
CDR3: CASSLTRQAPGPAQETQYF

J: TRBJ1-6
D: TRBD1
V: TRBV28
size: few
DNA: TGTGCCAGCAGTTTGGGACAGCCTAATGGGTCCCCCCACTTT
CDR3: CASSLGQPNGSPHF

J: TRBJ2-7
D: TRBD2
V: TRBV19
size: -
DNA: TGTGCCAGTAGTAACGCGGGAGGGGGTTACGAGCAGTACTTC
CDR3: CASSNAGGGYEQYF

J: TRBJ2-1
D: TRBD1
V: TRBV7-9
size: -
DNA: TGTGCCAGCAGCTCCGGACAGGGAACGAACAATGAGCAGTTCTTC
CDR3: CASSSGQGTNNEQFF

J: TRBJ2-1
D: TRBD1
V: TRBV11-3
size: once
DNA: TGTGCCAGCAGCTTATTTGGGACAGGGCTTTACAATGAGCAGTTCTTC
CDR3: CASSLFGTGLYNEQFF

J: TRBJ2-5
D: TRBD1
V: TRBV7-3
size: -
DNA: TGTGCCAGCAGCTTGACAGGGGGGGAGACCCAGTACTTC
CDR3: CASSLTGGETQYF

J: TRBJ2-3
D: -
V: TRBV12-5
size: -
DNA: TGTGCTAGTGGTCCGAGCACAGATACGCAGTATTTT
CDR3: CASGPSTDTQYF

J: TRBJ2-4
D: -
V: TRBV5-4
size: -
DNA: TGTGCCAGCAGTTTCCAGAGGGCCAAAAACATTCAGTACTTC
CDR3: CASSFQRAKNIQYF

J: TRBJ2-3
D: TRBD2
V: TRBV7-8
size: -
DNA: TGTGCCAGCAGCTCCCTAGCGGGAGACGATACGCAGTATTTT
CDR3: CASSSLAGDDTQYF

J: TRBJ2-2
D: TRBD2
V: TRBV27
size: -
DNA: TGTGCCAGCAGTACACAGCGGGGGCTAAACACCGGGGAGCTGTTTTTT
CDR3: CASSTQRGLNTGELFF

J: TRBJ1-1
D: -
V: TRBV13
size: -
DNA: TGTGCCAGCAGCTTACGCCTGGGACTGGGGGGACTGACGAACACTGAAGCTTTCTTT
CDR3: CASSLRLGLGGLTNTEAFF

J: TRBJ2-3
D: -
V: TRBV7-9
size: -
DNA: TGTGCCAGCAGCCCCGAGCGGGCTAGCACAGATACGCAGTATTTT
CDR3: CASSPERASTDTQYF

J: TRBJ1-4
D: -
V: TRBV30
size: -
DNA: TGTGCCTGGAGAGGGGTGGGAAAACTGTTTTTT
CDR3: CAWRGVGKLFF

J: TRBJ1-5
D: -
V: TRBV28
size: -
DNA: TGTGCCAGCAGTCTTGAGGGAGATTATAGCAATCAGCCCCAGCATTTT
CDR3: CASSLEGDYSNQPQHF

J: TRBJ2-3
D: -
V: TRBV9
size: once
DNA: TGTGCCAGCAGCGTAGTTCCGGGAAGGCCTTCAGGTGCAGATACGCAGTATTTT
CDR3: CASSVVPGRPSGADTQYF

J: TRBJ1-5
D: TRBD1
V: TRBV2
size: -
DNA: TGTGCCAGCAGGAGTTACAGGGGACGGGGCGGCAATCAGCCCCAGCATTTT
CDR3: CASRSYRGRGGNQPQHF

J: TRBJ2-7
D: -
V: TRBV6-6
size: -
DNA: TGTGCCAGCAGGTCGGGGAACTCCTACGAGCAGTACTTC
CDR3: CASRSGNSYEQYF

J: TRBJ1-2
D: TRBD1
V: TRBV18
size: once
DNA: TGTGCCAGCTCCCAGGAACAGGGGGCCTATGGCTACACCTTC
CDR3: CASSQEQGAYGYTF

J: TRBJ2-1
D: TRBD2
V: TRBV6-5
size: -
DNA: TGTGCCAGCAGTTACGGACTAGCGGGACGATACAATGAGCAGTTCTTC
CDR3: CASSYGLAGRYNEQFF

J: TRBJ1-4
D: -
V: TRBV6-2/TRBV6-3
size: once
DNA: TGTGCCAGCAGTTATCGTCAGGAGGCGAATGAAAAACTGTTTTTT
CDR3: CASSYRQEANEKLFF

J: TRBJ1-1
D: -
V: TRBV4-1
size: few
DNA: TGCGCCAGCAGCCAACTACAGGGATTGAACACTGAAGCTTTCTTT
CDR3: CASSQLQGLNTEAFF

J: TRBJ2-4
D: TRBD1
V: TRBV3-1/TRBV3-2
size: once
DNA: TGTGCCAGCAGCCGGACAGGGGGACGGAACATTCAGTACTTC
CDR3: CASSRTGGRNIQYF

J: TRBJ1-3
D: -
V: TRBV15
size: -
DNA: TGTGCCACCAGCGGGGGCTGGACGGCAAGCTCTGGAAACACCATATATTTT
CDR3: CATSGGWTASSGNTIYF

J: TRBJ2-3
D: TRBD1
V: TRBV28
size: -
DNA: TGTGCCAGCAGTTTAAGTGACAGGGGCCCAGATACGCAGTATTTT
CDR3: CASSLSDRGPDTQYF

J: TRBJ1-4
D: TRBD1
V: TRBV19
size: -
DNA: TGTGCCAGTAGTGTCGGGCAGGGGGCCGGTGAAAAACTGTTTTTT
CDR3: CASSVGQGAGEKLFF

J: TRBJ1-1
D: TRBD1
V: TRBV7-9
size: many
DNA: TGTGCCAGCAGCTTCAACAGGGGGAACACTGAAGCTTTCTTT
CDR3: CASSFNRGNTEAFF

J: TRBJ1-2
D: TRBD1
V: TRBV2
size: -
DNA: TGTGCCAGCAGTCCGGACAGGGCCTATGGCTACACCTTC
CDR3: CASSPDRAYGYTF

J: TRBJ2-7
D: -
V: TRBV10-3
size: once
DNA: TGTGCCATCAGTGAGAAGGTTTATGGACTATTCCTCTCCTACGAGCAGTACTTC
CDR3: CAISEKVYGLFLSYEQYF

J: TRBJ2-7
D: TRBD2
V: TRBV4-3
size: -
DNA: TGCGCCAGCAGCCAAGAAGTGGCTAGCGGCTACTACGAGCAGTACTTC
CDR3: CASSQEVASGYYEQYF

J: TRBJ1-6
D: -
V: TRBV2
size: -
DNA: TGTGCCAGCAGTGAAGCTTGGGGGGGTTCACCCCTCCACTTT
CDR3: CASSEAWGGSPLHF

J: TRBJ1-4
D: TRBD1
V: TRBV2
size: -
DNA: TGTGCCAGCGGGACAGGGGCTAATGAAAAACTGTTTTTT
CDR3: CASGTGANEKLFF

J: TRBJ2-1
D: -
V: TRBV5-4
size: -
DNA: TGTGCCAGCAGCTTGGCTGGGACTTACTACAATGAGCAGTTCTTC
CDR3: CASSLAGTYYNEQFF

J: TRBJ2-7
D: -
V: TRBV6-5
size: -
DNA: TGTGCCACCAGGGTCCTGAGCTCCTACGAGCAGTACTTC
CDR3: CATRVLSSYEQYF

J: TRBJ2-1
D: TRBD2
V: TRBV28
size: -
DNA: TGTGCCAGCAGTTTGTTAGCGGGAGTAAGAAGTGAGCAGTTCTTC
CDR3: CASSLLAGVRSEQFF

J: TRBJ2-7
D: -
V: TRBV4-3
size: few
DNA: TGCGCCAGCAGCCGAGGGACTGACGCCTACGAGCAGTACTTC
CDR3: CASSRGTDAYEQYF

J: TRBJ2-1
D: TRBD2
V: TRBV4-2
size: -
DNA: TGTGCCAGCAGTCGTAGCGGGGGCTCCTACAATGAGCAGTTCTTC
CDR3: CASSRSGGSYNEQFF

J: TRBJ1-1
D: -
V: TRBV28
size: -
DNA: TGTGCCAGCAGTTTATCGGGGAGGGACCCAGCTTTCTTT
CDR3: CASSLSGRDPAFF

J: TRBJ2-6
D: TRBD1
V: TRBV27
size: -
DNA: TGTGCCAGCAGTTTACAGGGGGCCCTCTCTGGGGCCAACGTCCTGACTTTC
CDR3: CASSLQGALSGANVLTF

J: TRBJ2-3
D: -
V: TRBV24-1
size: -
DNA: TGTGCCGCCACCGCCGGGTACCAAACAGATACGCAGTATTTT
CDR3: CAATAGYQTDTQYF

J: TRBJ1-6
D: TRBD1
V: TRBV20-1
size: -
DNA: TGCAGTGCTAGTCCGGGACAGAATAATTCACCCCTCCACTTT
CDR3: CSASPGQNNSPLHF

J: TRBJ1-2
D: -
V: TRBV7-6
size: -
DNA: TGTGCCAGCTTTGGGGGCGGCGCCTATGGCTACACCTTC
CDR3: CASFGGGAYGYTF

J: TRBJ2-3
D: TRBD1
V: TRBV28
size: -
DNA: TGTGCCAGCAGTCCTACAGGGGGCCGAACAGATACGCAGTATTTT
CDR3: CASSPTGGRTDTQYF

J: TRBJ2-1
D: TRBD2
V: TRBV28
size: -
DNA: TGTGCCAGCCGACAATATCCAGGGAGGGCCTACAATGAGCAGTTCTTC
CDR3: CASRQYPGRAYNEQFF

J: TRBJ2-1
D: TRBD2
V: TRBV2
size: -
DNA: TGTGCCAGCAGGTCCGGGACTAGCGACTACAATGAGCAGTTCTTC
CDR3: CASRSGTSDYNEQFF